The clone carrying this T cell receptor beta chain was recorded only once. Libraries were prepared by immunoSEQ multiplex PCR; TCRdb keeps only in-frame clonotypes and omits some of them. This sample has around 180,000 clones, with roughly nine tenths found just once. The CDR3 is 15 amino acids. J was trimmed by 5 bases and V by 3 bases; bases with no gene match: 8. Germline V gene sequence: CDR1 SGHRS, CDR2 YFSETQ. The source of the sample is a study of T cell responses to AZD1222 COVID-19 vaccine. The receptor was derived from an adult in good health. Sequenced here: peripheral blood, sampled on day 0 of AZD1222 vaccination. The chain couples TRBV5-1 to TRBJ2-7; 10 positions match TRBD1. Here the CDR3 reads CASSSGDRGLDEQYV. In DNA, the CDR3 is TGCGCCAGCAGCTCAGGGGACAGGGGTTTGGACGAGCAGTACGTC.